This T cell receptor (beta chain) was sequenced during a study of molecular identifiers for immune sequencing clone quantification. A single record per CDR3 protein comes from TCRdb applying MiXCR to the PCR reads. The sample gives tens of thousands of distinct CDR3 sequences, around a quarter of which show up once; approximately 0.78% is in the top ten. Ten or more counts support this clonotype. The V segment lost 5 bases and the J segment 2 bases; nucleotides outside the gene matches: 5. Per germline, CDR1 MDHEN and CDR2 SYDVKM. The CDR3 runs to 16 residues. Input material: naive CD8+ T cells from blood, with Jurkat cell RNA spiked in. The subset denotes: FACS-sorted CD8+CD4-CCR7+CD45RA+ naive T cells. The V and J genes are TRBV28 and TRBJ2-3; 12 positions match TRBD2. The source is a human donor in good health. Some libraries in this study had Jurkat cell RNA spiked in. CDR3 bases: TGTGCCAGCAGTCATCTAGCGGGAGGGCTCACAGATACGCAGTATTTT. This codes for CASSHLAGGLTDTQYF.